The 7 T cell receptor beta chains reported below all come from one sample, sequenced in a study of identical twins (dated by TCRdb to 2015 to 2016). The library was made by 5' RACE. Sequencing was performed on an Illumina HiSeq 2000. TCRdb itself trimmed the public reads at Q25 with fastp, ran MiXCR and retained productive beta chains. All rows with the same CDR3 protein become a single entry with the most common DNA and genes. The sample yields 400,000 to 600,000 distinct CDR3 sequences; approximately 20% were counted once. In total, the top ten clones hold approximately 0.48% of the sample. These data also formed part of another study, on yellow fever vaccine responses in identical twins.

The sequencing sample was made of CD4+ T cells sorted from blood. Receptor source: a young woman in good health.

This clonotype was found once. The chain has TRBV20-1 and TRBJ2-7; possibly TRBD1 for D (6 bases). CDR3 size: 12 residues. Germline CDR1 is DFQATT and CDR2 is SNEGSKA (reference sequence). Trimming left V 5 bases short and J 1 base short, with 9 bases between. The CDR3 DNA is TGCAGTGCTGGGACACTTTCCTACGAGCAGTACTTC. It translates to CSAGTLSYEQYF.

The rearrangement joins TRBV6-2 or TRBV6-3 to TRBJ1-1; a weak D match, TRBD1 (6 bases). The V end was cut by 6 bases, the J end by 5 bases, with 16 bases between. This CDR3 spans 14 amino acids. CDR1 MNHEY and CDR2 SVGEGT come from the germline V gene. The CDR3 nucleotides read TGTGCCAGCAGGAATGGGTTTACAGGGACTGAAGCTTTCTTT. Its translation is CASRNGFTGTEAFF.

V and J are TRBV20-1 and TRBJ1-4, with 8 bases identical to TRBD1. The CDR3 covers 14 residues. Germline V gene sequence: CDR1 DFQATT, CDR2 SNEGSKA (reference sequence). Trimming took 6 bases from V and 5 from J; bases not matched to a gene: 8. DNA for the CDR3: TGCAGTGCCAGTACGACAGGGGAAAATGAAAAACTGTTTTTT. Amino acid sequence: CSASTTGENEKLFF.

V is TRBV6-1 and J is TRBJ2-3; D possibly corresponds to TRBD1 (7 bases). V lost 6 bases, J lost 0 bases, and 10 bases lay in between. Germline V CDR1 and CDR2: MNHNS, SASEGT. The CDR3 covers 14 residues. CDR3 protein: CASRRDSSTDTQYF. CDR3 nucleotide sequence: TGTGCCAGCAGGCGGGACAGTAGCACAGATACGCAGTATTTT.

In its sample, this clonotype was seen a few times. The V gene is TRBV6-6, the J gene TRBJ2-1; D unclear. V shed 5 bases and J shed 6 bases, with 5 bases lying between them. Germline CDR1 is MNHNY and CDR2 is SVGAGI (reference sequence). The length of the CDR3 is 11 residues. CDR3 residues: CASSASNEQFF. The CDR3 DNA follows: TGTGCCAGCAGTGCCAGCAATGAGCAGTTCTTC.

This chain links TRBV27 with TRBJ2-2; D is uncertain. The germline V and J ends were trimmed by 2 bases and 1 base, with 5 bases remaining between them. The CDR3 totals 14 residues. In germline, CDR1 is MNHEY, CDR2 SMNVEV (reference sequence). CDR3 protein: CASSLNRNTGELFF. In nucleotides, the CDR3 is TGTGCCAGCAGTTTAAACAGGAACACCGGGGAGCTGTTTTTT.

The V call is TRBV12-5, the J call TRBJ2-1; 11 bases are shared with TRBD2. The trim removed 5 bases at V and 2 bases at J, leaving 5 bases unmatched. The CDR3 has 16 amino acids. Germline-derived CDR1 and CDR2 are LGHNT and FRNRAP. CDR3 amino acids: CASGPGLAETYNEQFF. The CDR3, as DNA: TGTGCTAGTGGTCCGGGACTAGCGGAAACCTACAATGAGCAGTTCTTC.